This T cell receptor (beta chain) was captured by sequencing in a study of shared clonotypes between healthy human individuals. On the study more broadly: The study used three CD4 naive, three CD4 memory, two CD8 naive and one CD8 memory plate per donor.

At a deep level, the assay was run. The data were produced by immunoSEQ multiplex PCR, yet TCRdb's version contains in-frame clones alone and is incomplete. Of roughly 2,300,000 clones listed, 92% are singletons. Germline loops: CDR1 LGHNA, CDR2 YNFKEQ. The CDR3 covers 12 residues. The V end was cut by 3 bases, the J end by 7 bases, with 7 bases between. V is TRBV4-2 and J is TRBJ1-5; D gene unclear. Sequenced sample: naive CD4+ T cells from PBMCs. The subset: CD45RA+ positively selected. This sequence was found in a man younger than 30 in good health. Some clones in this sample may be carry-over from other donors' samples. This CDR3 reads CASSHSDQPQHF. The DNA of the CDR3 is TGTGCCAGCAGCCACAGCGACCAGCCCCAGCATTTT.